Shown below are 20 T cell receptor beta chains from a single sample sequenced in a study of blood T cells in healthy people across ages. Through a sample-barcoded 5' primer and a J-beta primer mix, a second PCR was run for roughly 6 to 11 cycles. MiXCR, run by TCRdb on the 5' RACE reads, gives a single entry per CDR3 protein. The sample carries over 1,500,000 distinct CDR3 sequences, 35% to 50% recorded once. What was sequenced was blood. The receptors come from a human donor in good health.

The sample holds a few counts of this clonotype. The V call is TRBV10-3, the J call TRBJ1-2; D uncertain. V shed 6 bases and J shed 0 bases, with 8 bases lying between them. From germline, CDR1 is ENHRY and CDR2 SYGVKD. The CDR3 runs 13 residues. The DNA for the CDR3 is TGTGCCATCAGCGGCGGATCTAACTATGGCTACACCTTC. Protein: CAISGGSNYGYTF.

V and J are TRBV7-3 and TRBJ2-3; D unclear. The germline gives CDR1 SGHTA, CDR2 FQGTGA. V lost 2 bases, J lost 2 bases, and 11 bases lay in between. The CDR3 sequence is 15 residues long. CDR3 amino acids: CASSLGSYPTDTQYF. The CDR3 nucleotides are TGTGCCAGCAGCTTAGGCTCGTACCCCACAGATACGCAGTATTTT.

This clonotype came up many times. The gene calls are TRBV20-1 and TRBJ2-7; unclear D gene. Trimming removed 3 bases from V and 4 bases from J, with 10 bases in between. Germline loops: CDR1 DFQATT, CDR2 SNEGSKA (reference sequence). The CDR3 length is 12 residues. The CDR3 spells CSASFSDYEQYF. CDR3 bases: TGCAGTGCTAGTTTTTCGGATTACGAGCAGTACTTC.

CDR3 protein: CASSLGGTSSSYEQYF. CDR3 DNA sequence: TGTGCCAGCAGCTTAGGGGGGACGTCGAGCTCCTACGAGCAGTACTTC. The chain has TRBV7-2 and TRBJ2-7; D is tentatively TRBD1 or TRBD2 (5 bases each). CDR1 and CDR2 from the germline V gene are SGHTA and FQGNSA. V gave up 1 base and J gave up 0 bases, with 13 bases separating them. The CDR3 contains 16 residues.

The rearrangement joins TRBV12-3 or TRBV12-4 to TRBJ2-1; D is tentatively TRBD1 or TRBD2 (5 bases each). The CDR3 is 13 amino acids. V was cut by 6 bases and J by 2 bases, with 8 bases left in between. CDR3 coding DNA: TGTGCCAGCAGCAGGGACGCCTACAATGAGCAGTTCTTC. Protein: CASSRDAYNEQFF.

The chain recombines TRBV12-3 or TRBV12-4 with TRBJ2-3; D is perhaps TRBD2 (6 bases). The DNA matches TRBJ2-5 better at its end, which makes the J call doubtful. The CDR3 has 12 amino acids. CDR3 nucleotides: TGTGCCAGCAGTCTCGGAGGGGACGCCCAGTACTTC. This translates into CASSLGGDAQYF.

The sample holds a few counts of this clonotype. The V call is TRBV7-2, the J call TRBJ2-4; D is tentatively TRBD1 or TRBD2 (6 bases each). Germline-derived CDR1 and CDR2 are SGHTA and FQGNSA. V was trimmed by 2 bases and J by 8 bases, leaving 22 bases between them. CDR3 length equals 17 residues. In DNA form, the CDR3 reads TGTGCCAGCAGCTTAAAAGGGGGGCGGCAGGAGGGGGACATTCAGTACTTC. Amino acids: CASSLKGGRQEGDIQYF.

The CDR3 loop reads CASSLVGSVHPAYNTEAFF. Here the CDR3 DNA reads TGTGCCAGCAGCTTAGTAGGGTCAGTCCACCCCGCATATAACACTGAAGCTTTCTTT. This chain links TRBV7-8 with TRBJ1-1; D remains ambiguous. The CDR3 runs 19 residues. CDR1 SGHVS and CDR2 FQNEAQ come from the germline V gene. The V end lost 1 base, the J end lost 2 bases, and 23 bases lay between the germline ends.

The CDR3 DNA follows: TGTGCCAGCAGCCGACTCGGAGGCATTCTAGTCAAAAACATTCAGTACTTC. This sequence encodes CASSRLGGILVKNIQYF. This rearrangement joins TRBV7-2 to TRBJ2-4; TRBD2 might be the D (5 bases). Germline assignment: CDR1 SGHTA and CDR2 FQGNSA. The CDR3 contains 17 residues. With 5 bases removed from V and 3 bases from J, the gap between germline ends came to 20 bases.

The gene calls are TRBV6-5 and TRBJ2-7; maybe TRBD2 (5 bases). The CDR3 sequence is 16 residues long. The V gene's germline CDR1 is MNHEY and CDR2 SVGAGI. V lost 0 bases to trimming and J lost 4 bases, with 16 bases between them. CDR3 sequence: CASSYSTGGRVYEQYF. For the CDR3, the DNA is TGTGCCAGCAGTTACTCGACGGGCGGGCGGGTATACGAGCAGTACTTC.

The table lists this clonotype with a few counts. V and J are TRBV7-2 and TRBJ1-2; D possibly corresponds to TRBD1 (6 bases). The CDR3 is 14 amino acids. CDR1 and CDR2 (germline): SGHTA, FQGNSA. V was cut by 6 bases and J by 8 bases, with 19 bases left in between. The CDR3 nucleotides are TGTGCCAGCAGACCAAAGACAGGCCCCGGGGGCTACACCTTC. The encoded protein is CASRPKTGPGGYTF. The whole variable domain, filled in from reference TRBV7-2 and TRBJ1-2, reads GAGVSQSPSNKVTEKGKDVELRCDPISGHTALYWYRQSLGQGLEFLIYFQGNSAPDKSGLPSDRFSAERTGGSVSTLTIQRTQQEDSAVYLCASRPKTGPGGYTFGSGTRLTVV.

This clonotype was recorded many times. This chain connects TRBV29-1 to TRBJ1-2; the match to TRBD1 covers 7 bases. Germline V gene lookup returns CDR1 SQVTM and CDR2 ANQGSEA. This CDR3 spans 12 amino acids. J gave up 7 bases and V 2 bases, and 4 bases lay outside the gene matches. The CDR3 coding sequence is TGCAGCGTTGAACGGGCAGGGGGTGGCTACACCTTC. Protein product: CSVERAGGGYTF.

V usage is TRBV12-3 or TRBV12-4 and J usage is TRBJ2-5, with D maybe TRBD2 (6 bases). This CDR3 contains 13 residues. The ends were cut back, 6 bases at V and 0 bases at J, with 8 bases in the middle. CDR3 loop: CASRGDYQETQYF. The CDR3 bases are TGTGCCAGCAGGGGGGACTACCAAGAGACCCAGTACTTC.

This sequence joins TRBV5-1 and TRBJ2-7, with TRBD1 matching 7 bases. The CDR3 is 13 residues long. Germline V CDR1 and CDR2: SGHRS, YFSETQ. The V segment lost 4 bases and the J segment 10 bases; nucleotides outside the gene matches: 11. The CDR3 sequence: CASSLDSRGRQYF. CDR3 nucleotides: TGCGCCAGCAGCCTGGATTCCAGGGGGAGACAGTACTTC.

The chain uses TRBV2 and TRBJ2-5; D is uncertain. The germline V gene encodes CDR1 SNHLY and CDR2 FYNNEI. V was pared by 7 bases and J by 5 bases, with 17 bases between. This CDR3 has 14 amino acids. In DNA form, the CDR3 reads TGTGCCAGCAATCGGACCCCCCAAAGGGAGACCCAGTACTTC. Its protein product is CASNRTPQRETQYF.

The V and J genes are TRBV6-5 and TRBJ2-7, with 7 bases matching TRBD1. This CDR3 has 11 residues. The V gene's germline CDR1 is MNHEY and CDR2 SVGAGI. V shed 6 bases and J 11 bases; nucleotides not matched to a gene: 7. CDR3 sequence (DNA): TGTGCCAGCAGAACCCCCGGGACAGAGTACTTC. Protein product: CASRTPGTEYF.

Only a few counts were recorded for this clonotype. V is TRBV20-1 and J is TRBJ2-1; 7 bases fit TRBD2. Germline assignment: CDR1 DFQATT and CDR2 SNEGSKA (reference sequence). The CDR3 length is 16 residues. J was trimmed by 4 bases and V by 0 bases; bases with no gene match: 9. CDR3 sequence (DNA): TGCAGTGCTAGAGATCCCGGGACTAAAAGTTACAATGAGCAGTTCTTC. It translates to CSARDPGTKSYNEQFF.

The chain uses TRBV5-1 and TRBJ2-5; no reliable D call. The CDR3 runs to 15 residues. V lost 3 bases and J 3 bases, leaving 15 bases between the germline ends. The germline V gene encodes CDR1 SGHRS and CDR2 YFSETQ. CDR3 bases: TGCGCCAGCAGCTCGTTGATGATGGGGAAAGAGACCCAGTACTTC. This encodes CASSSLMMGKETQYF.

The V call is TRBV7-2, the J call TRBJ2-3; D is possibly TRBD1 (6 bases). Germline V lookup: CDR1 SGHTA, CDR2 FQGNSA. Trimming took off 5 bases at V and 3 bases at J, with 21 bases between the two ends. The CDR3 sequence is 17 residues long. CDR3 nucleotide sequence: TGTGCCAGCAGCCTCAAGCCACCGGGACACGGTACAGATACGCAGTATTTT. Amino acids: CASSLKPPGHGTDTQYF.

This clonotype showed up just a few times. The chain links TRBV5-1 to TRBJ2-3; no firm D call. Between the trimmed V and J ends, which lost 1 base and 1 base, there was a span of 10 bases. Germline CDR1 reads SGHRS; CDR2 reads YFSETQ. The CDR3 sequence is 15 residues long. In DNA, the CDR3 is TGCGCCAGCAGCTTGTTTCGCGGTGGCACAGATACGCAGTATTTT. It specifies CASSLFRGGTDTQYF.